This T cell receptor (beta chain) was captured by sequencing in a study of blood T cells in healthy people across ages. As to this clonotype: Its target is unknown.

Germline lookup yields CDR1 LGHNA and CDR2 YNFKEQ. The CDR3 is 17 amino acids. General observations from the study: Age brought a roughly linear fall in TCR beta diversity measured per million T cells.

A sample-barcoded 5' primer and a J-beta primer mix were used in a second PCR of roughly 7 to 11 cycles. A tag from a template-switch adaptor with 12 random nucleotides marked each cDNA molecule. TCRdb processed the 5' RACE reads anew with MiXCR; each CDR3 protein has one entry. This table has approximately 1,000,000 distinct CDR3 sequences, around 45% appearing once. Sequencing was carried out using blood. The sequence came from a woman in her sixties in good health. This chain joins TRBV4-2 and TRBJ2-5; 10 nucleotides line up with TRBD2. The assigned J gene may be wrong: the sequence end matches TRBJ2-7 better. The CDR3 region is CASSQEGSSGRIYEQYF. Written as DNA, the CDR3 is TGTGCCAGCAGCCAAGAGGGGTCTAGCGGGAGAATATACGAGCAGTACTTC.